This is a list of T cell receptor beta chains from one sample in a study of PD-L1 blockade in urothelial cancer. Method: immunoSEQ multiplex PCR; TCRdb's copy keeps in-frame clones and lacks some. The sample shows around 40,000 clones, roughly 89% of them seen only once. Sequencing used PBMCs, obtained around atezolizumab (anti-PD-L1) treatment. The receptor set was obtained from a man aged 60 to 75 with urothelial cancer. CDR3s include the opening cysteine and the closing phenylalanine or tryptophan. The D gene is left open where the match is weak. Not all rows give a size; the values are once, few, many and, for expanded clones, a class.

j_call,clone_size,d_call,v_call,cdr3_aa,cdr3_nt
TRBJ1-1,few,-,TRBV4-1,CASSQTQGLNTEAFF,TGCGCCAGCAGCCAGACCCAGGGCCTGAACACTGAAGCTTTCTTT
TRBJ2-1,once,-,TRBV7-2,CASSLAQGRDNEQFF,TGTGCCAGCAGCTTAGCGCAAGGCAGGGACAATGAGCAGTTCTTC
TRBJ2-3,once,TRBD2,TRBV5-1,CASSLEGLAGPTDTQYF,TGCGCCAGCAGCTTGGAGGGACTAGCGGGACCCACAGATACGCAGTATTTT
TRBJ1-1,few,-,TRBV6-5,CASSYLPGGGTEAFF,TGTGCCAGCAGTTACCTTCCCGGGGGGGGGACTGAAGCTTTCTTT
TRBJ2-7,-,TRBD2,TRBV9,CASSVETSGYEQYF,TGTGCCAGCAGCGTGGAGACTAGCGGCTACGAGCAGTACTTC
TRBJ1-1,few,TRBD1,TRBV18,CASSLATGDDTEAFF,TGTGCCAGCTCACTCGCGACAGGGGACGACACTGAAGCTTTCTTT
TRBJ2-7,few,-,TRBV28,CASTTLDRTTYEQYF,TGTGCCAGCACTACTCTCGACAGGACAACCTACGAGCAGTACTTC
TRBJ2-1,-,TRBD2,TRBV5-1,CASSPHEGGPAEQFF,TGCGCCAGCAGCCCCCACGAGGGAGGGCCAGCTGAGCAGTTCTTC
TRBJ2-7,-,-,TRBV5-1,CASSGRDFTYEQYF,TGCGCCAGCAGCGGTAGGGACTTCACGTACGAGCAGTACTTC
TRBJ2-2,-,TRBD2,TRBV6-8,CASTWTSGSTRDTGELFF,TGTGCCAGCACCTGGACTAGCGGATCAACTAGAGACACCGGGGAGCTGTTTTTT
TRBJ1-4,once,TRBD1,TRBV7-9,CASSPRTGEGEKLFF,TGTGCCAGCAGCCCTAGGACAGGGGAGGGTGAAAAACTGTTTTTT
TRBJ2-7,-,-,TRBV7-2,CASSLTFSYEQYF,TGTGCCAGCAGCCTAACTTTTTCCTACGAGCAGTACTTC
TRBJ2-7,-,TRBD2,TRBV29-1,CSAVLGLAGEQYF,TGCAGCGCTGTTCTGGGACTAGCGGGAGAGCAGTACTTC
TRBJ1-3,-,-,TRBV7-6,CASSPPFLASGNTIYF,TGTGCCAGCAGCCCCCCCTTTTTAGCCTCTGGAAACACCATATATTTT
TRBJ2-7,-,TRBD1,TRBV6-5,CASSHSGQGYEQYF,TGTGCCAGCAGTCACTCAGGACAGGGCTACGAGCAGTACTTC
TRBJ1-3,-,-,TRBV5-4,CASSWDTGSGNTIYF,TGTGCCAGCAGCTGGGACACAGGGTCCGGAAACACCATATATTTT
TRBJ1-1,-,TRBD1,TRBV7-3,CASSPGQGQTEAFF,TGTGCCAGCAGCCCGGGACAGGGGCAGACTGAAGCTTTCTTT
TRBJ2-3,-,TRBD2,TRBV5-6,CASSLVASGSTDTQYF,TGTGCCAGCAGCTTGGTGGCTAGCGGGAGCACAGATACGCAGTATTTT
TRBJ2-3,-,-,TRBV6-5,CASSYSEQGPDTQYF,TGTGCCAGCAGTTACTCGGAACAGGGCCCAGATACGCAGTATTTT
TRBJ2-1,once,TRBD2,TRBV2,CASTPLGLAGMLDEQFF,TGTGCCAGCACCCCCCTCGGCCTAGCGGGAATGTTAGATGAGCAGTTCTTC
TRBJ1-5,once,TRBD1,TRBV27,CASSSSQGEDQPQHF,TGTGCCAGCAGCTCTTCTCAGGGGGAGGATCAGCCCCAGCATTTT
TRBJ1-1,-,-,TRBV7-2,CASSPRIQLEAFF,TGTGCCAGCAGCCCGAGGATCCAACTCGAAGCTTTCTTT
TRBJ1-5,-,-,TRBV28,CASSPRRGNSNQPQHF,TGTGCCAGCAGTCCCCGACGGGGGAATAGCAATCAGCCCCAGCATTTT
TRBJ2-1,-,TRBD2,TRBV19,CASSPLTSGTNEQFF,TGTGCCAGTAGTCCCCTGACTAGCGGGACCAATGAGCAGTTCTTC